The 25 T cell receptor beta chains below all came from one sample that was sequenced in a study of T cells in Graves' hyperthyroidism and ophthalmopathy. From RNA transcripts, TCR beta CDR3 regions were amplified. RT-PCR in the first round (using the HTBI primer set) targeted the TCR CDR3. A single record per CDR3 protein comes from TCRdb applying MiXCR to the multiplex PCR reads. The data show more than 650,000 distinct CDR3 sequences, approximately 15% seen once. The sample consisted of blood. The receptors stem from a woman aged 18-29 years with Graves' hyperthyroidism.

The J gene is TRBJ2-1, the V gene TRBV3-1; D not resolved. V lost 4 bases and J 8 bases, leaving 6 bases between the germline ends. Germline loops: CDR1 LGHDT, CDR2 YNNKEL (reference sequence). The length of the CDR3 is 11 residues. DNA for the CDR3: TGTGCCAGCAGCCGTAATTATGAGCAGTTCTTC. It codes for CASSRNYEQFF.

Only a few counts were recorded for this clonotype. This chain uses TRBV19 with TRBJ1-2; 7 bases map to TRBD1. V lost 3 bases and J lost 4; bases outside the gene matches: 2. Germline V gene sequence: CDR1 LNHDA, CDR2 SQIVND (reference sequence). The CDR3 is 13 amino acids. CDR3: CASSMGTVYGYTF. CDR3 in DNA: TGTGCCAGTAGTATGGGGACAGTCTATGGCTACACCTTC.

This clonotype was picked up many times. The chain carries TRBV28 and TRBJ1-5; maybe TRBD1 (5 bases). The CDR3 spans 19 residues. Trimming shortened V by 5 bases and J by 0 bases, and 23 bases separated the two germline ends. The germline CDR1 and CDR2 sequences are MDHEN and SYDVKM. This chain's CDR3 is CASSRREGSKVYSNQPQHF. CDR3 nucleotide sequence: TGTGCCAGCAGTCGCCGAGAGGGGAGTAAGGTTTATAGCAATCAGCCCCAGCATTTT.

There are many counts of this clonotype. The chain combines TRBV27 with TRBJ2-5, with D unresolved. This CDR3 contains 14 residues. Trimming shortened V by 2 bases and J by 0 bases, and 7 bases separated the two germline ends. CDR1 is MNHEY, CDR2 SMNVEV, per germline (reference sequence). The CDR3 is CASSLTGYQETQYF. The CDR3 DNA is TGTGCCAGCAGTTTAACCGGGTACCAAGAGACCCAGTACTTC.

This clonotype was counted between two and nine times. V gene TRBV24-1 combines with J gene TRBJ2-1; D is possibly TRBD1 or TRBD2 (5 bases each). Germline CDR1 KGHDR, CDR2 SFDVKD. Trimming took 6 bases from V and 7 from J, leaving 6 bases between them. The CDR3 spans 11 residues. CDR3 nucleotide sequence: TGTGCCACCAGTTGGGGGAATGAGCAGTTCTTC. Translation gives CATSWGNEQFF.

A note on this clonotype: This may be a read error: a much more frequent sequence differs by one nucleotide. V usage is TRBV11-2 and J usage is TRBJ2-2; possibly TRBD2 for D (5 bases). The CDR3 sequence is 14 residues long. CDR1 is SGHAT and CDR2 is FQNNGV in the germline V gene. The DNA for the CDR3 is TGTGCCAGCAGTGTGGTCAGAAGAACCGGGGAGCCGTTTTTT. Translation: CASSVVRRTGEPFF.

This clonotype has just one count. The CDR3 nucleotides are TGCGCCAGCAGTGACCTCCGGGAGGGAGGCTACGAGCAGTACTTC. Its translation: CASSDLREGGYEQYF. The chain is built from TRBV10-2 and TRBJ2-7, with TRBD2 matching 8 bases. Unmatched junction bases numbered 7, after V lost 3 bases and J lost 3 bases. This CDR3 region has 15 residues. The germline gives CDR1 WSHSY, CDR2 SAAADI.

The chain recombines TRBV11-3 with TRBJ2-6, with D uncertain. From germline, CDR1 is SGHNT and CDR2 YENEEA. V lost 3 bases, J lost 0 bases, and 6 bases lay in between. The CDR3 length is 15 residues. The CDR3 protein is CASSFDDSGANVLTF. Here the CDR3 DNA reads TGTGCCAGCAGCTTCGATGACTCTGGGGCCAACGTCCTGACTTTC.

A few counts support this clonotype. The chain has TRBV19 and TRBJ2-7, with 9 bases that match TRBD1. V trimming: 6 bases; J trimming: 3 bases; junction bases outside the gene matches: 6. The CDR3 consists of 14 residues. In germline, CDR1 is LNHDA, CDR2 SQIVND (reference sequence). The CDR3: CASSARGQGYEQYF. CDR3 sequence (DNA): TGTGCCAGTAGCGCAAGGGGACAGGGCTACGAGCAGTACTTC.

There are many counts of this clonotype. This chain connects TRBV12-5 to TRBJ1-5; TRBD1 agrees at 10 bases. Germline CDR1 LGHNT, CDR2 FRNRAP. Germline trimming cut 5 bases from V and 7 bases from J; bases unmatched to any gene: 8. The CDR3 totals 15 residues. CDR3: CASGQTGGAGQPQHF. As DNA, the CDR3 is TGTGCTAGTGGTCAGACAGGGGGCGCGGGACAGCCCCAGCATTTT.

At least ten counts were recorded for this clonotype. The V and J genes are TRBV3-1 and TRBJ1-5; D gene uncertain. CDR3 size: 13 residues. Germline CDR1 reads LGHDT; CDR2 reads YNNKEL (reference sequence). V gave up 0 bases and J gave up 9 bases, with 9 bases separating them. CDR3 region: CASSQDPTGPQHF. The CDR3 DNA follows: TGTGCCAGCAGCCAAGATCCCACCGGGCCCCAGCATTTT.

This sequence joins TRBV29-1 and TRBJ1-5; no reliable D call. Between the trimmed V and J ends, which lost 4 bases and 4 bases, there was a span of 8 bases. CDR1 is SQVTM, CDR2 ANQGSEA, per germline. The CDR3 sequence is 12 residues long. CDR3 in amino acids: CSVGQYNQPQHF. In DNA, the CDR3 is TGCAGCGTTGGCCAGTATAATCAGCCCCAGCATTTT.

The table lists this clonotype with many counts. The V gene is TRBV30, the J gene TRBJ2-1; 10 bases map to TRBD2. The CDR3 covers 14 residues. CDR1 GTSNPN and CDR2 SVGIG come from the germline V gene (reference sequence). V was pared by 0 bases and J by 5 bases, with 1 base of the junction left unmatched. The CDR3 spells CAWSVSGRDNEQFF. For the CDR3, the DNA is TGTGCCTGGAGTGTAAGCGGGAGGGACAATGAGCAGTTCTTC. Combining the CDR3 with reference TRBV30 and TRBJ2-1 gives the whole variable domain SQTIHQWPATLVQPVGSPLSLECTVEGTSNPNLYWYRQAAGRGLQLLFYSVGIGQISSEVPQNLSASRPQDRQFILSSKKLLLSDSGFYLCAWSVSGRDNEQFFGPGTRLTVL.

V gene TRBV12-3 or TRBV12-4 combines with J gene TRBJ1-3; perhaps TRBD1 as D (6 bases). V was clipped by 6 bases and J by 4 bases, with 13 bases between them. CDR3 length: 14 amino acids. CDR3 amino acids: CASRHRASGNTIYF. The CDR3 nucleotides read TGTGCCAGCAGGCACAGGGCCTCAGGAAACACCATATATTTT.

This clonotype was seen a few times. The chain employs TRBV6-1 and TRBJ2-7; D perhaps matches TRBD2 (5 bases). The CDR3 is 13 amino acids. Trimming took 10 bases from V and 6 from J, leaving 19 bases between them. Germline V lookup: CDR1 MNHNS, CDR2 SASEGT. CDR3 residues: CATQGLASSEQYF. CDR3 DNA sequence: TGTGCCACCCAAGGGCTAGCAAGCAGCGAGCAGTACTTC.

This chain connects TRBV29-1 to TRBJ2-2; 7 bases fit TRBD1. Looked up from germline, CDR1 is SQVTM and CDR2 is ANQGSEA. The CDR3 totals 13 residues. With 8 bases clipped from V and 6 bases from J, the junction kept 9 bases outside the gene matches. This chain's CDR3 is CSSTGSSSGELFF. CDR3 nucleotide sequence: TGCAGCTCGACAGGGAGTAGTTCCGGGGAGCTGTTTTTT.

This clonotype was observed at least ten times. The V gene is TRBV11-2, the J gene TRBJ2-1, with no clear D. V was shortened by 0 bases and J by 5 bases, with 14 bases between the two germline ends. CDR1 SGHAT and CDR2 FQNNGV come from the germline V gene. The CDR3 extends over 16 amino acids. The CDR3 DNA reads as TGTGCCAGCAGCTTAGATGGGCGGTTACTCAACAATGAGCAGTTCTTC. It encodes CASSLDGRLLNNEQFF. Together with reference TRBV11-2 and TRBJ2-1, the CDR3 gives the full variable domain: EAGVAQSPRYKIIEKRQSVAFWCNPISGHATLYWYQQILGQGPKLLIQFQNNGVVDDSQLPKDRFSAERLKGVDSTLKIQPAKLEDSAVYLCASSLDGRLLNNEQFFGPGTRLTVL.

This clonotype was seen at least ten times. This chain connects TRBV15 to TRBJ1-5; D might be TRBD1 (5 bases). V dropped 0 bases and J dropped 3 bases, with 12 bases sitting between them. This CDR3 is built from 16 residues. Looked up from germline, CDR1 is LNHNV and CDR2 is YYDKDF (reference sequence). CDR3 nucleotide sequence: TGTGCCACCAGCAGAGAACTCGGCAGGGCCAATCAGCCCCAGCATTTT. Amino acids: CATSRELGRANQPQHF.

J is TRBJ1-1 and V is TRBV28; D ambiguous. The length of the CDR3 is 12 residues. V lost 6 bases and J 7 bases, leaving 12 bases between the germline ends. Per germline, CDR1 MDHEN and CDR2 SYDVKM. CDR3: CASSNKLREAFF. The DNA for the CDR3 is TGTGCCAGCAGCAACAAGCTCCGTGAAGCTTTCTTT.

This clonotype was recorded at least ten times. The chain is built from TRBV7-9 and TRBJ2-7; 7 bases are a match to TRBD1. The CDR3 totals 13 residues. V lost 0 bases, J lost 6 bases, and 2 bases stayed unmatched. Per germline, CDR1 SEHNR and CDR2 FQNEAQ (reference sequence). The CDR3 protein is CASSLAGGSEQYF. DNA for the CDR3: TGTGCCAGCAGCTTAGCAGGGGGCAGCGAGCAGTACTTC. Complete variable domain (other parts from reference TRBV7-9 and TRBJ2-7): DTGVSQNPRHKITKRGQNVTFRCDPISEHNRLYWYRQTLGQGPEFLTYFQNEAQLEKSRLLSDRFSAERPKGSFSTLEIQRTEQGDSAMYLCASSLAGGSEQYFGPGTRLTVT.

This sequence joins TRBV30 and TRBJ2-1; D gene uncertain. The CDR3 consists of 14 residues. Germline assignment: CDR1 GTSNPN and CDR2 SVGIG (reference sequence). Trimming removed 4 bases from V and 7 bases from J, with 17 bases in between. The CDR3 here is CAWIRWQGRNEQFF. CDR3 nucleotides: TGTGCCTGGATTCGCTGGCAAGGTCGGAATGAGCAGTTCTTC. Combining the CDR3 with reference TRBV30 and TRBJ2-1 gives the whole variable domain SQTIHQWPATLVQPVGSPLSLECTVEGTSNPNLYWYRQAAGRGLQLLFYSVGIGQISSEVPQNLSASRPQDRQFILSSKKLLLSDSGFYLCAWIRWQGRNEQFFGPGTRLTVL.

Concerning this clonotype: A much larger clonotype is one base distant, so this may be a read error. This sequence joins TRBV18 and TRBJ2-3; TRBD2 agrees at 9 bases. V shed 4 bases, J shed 5 bases, and the junction held 19 bases outside the gene matches. Germline values: CDR1 KGHSH, CDR2 LQKENI. The CDR3 is 19 residues long. The CDR3 DNA is TGTGCCAGCTCACAAATACCGATCTATGCGGGAGGGCGTGAAGATACGCAGTATTTT. This sequence encodes CASSQIPIYAGGREDTQYF.

The chain has TRBV18 and TRBJ2-5; D is possibly TRBD1 (5 bases). The CDR3 runs 13 residues. Trimming shortened V by 6 bases and J by 2 bases, and 10 bases separated the two germline ends. Germline values: CDR1 KGHSH, CDR2 LQKENI. CDR3 sequence reads: CASSAGLQETQYF. The CDR3 nucleotides are TGTGCCAGCTCGGCAGGGCTTCAAGAGACCCAGTACTTC.

The V gene is TRBV9, the J gene TRBJ1-1, with 7 positions matching TRBD1. Looked up from germline, CDR1 is SGDLS and CDR2 is YYNGEE. The junction had 3 bases not matched to a gene; V was cut back by 3 bases and J by 1 base. This CDR3 contains 14 residues. CDR3 bases: TGTGCCAGCAGCGCTAAGGGGGCGAACACTGAAGCTTTCTTT. Encoded protein: CASSAKGANTEAFF.

This clonotype was seen a handful of times. CDR3 bases: TGCGCCAGCAGCCAACTCACCCCGCTAGCGGGAGGGGCAAATGAGCAGTTCTTC. It is translated as CASSQLTPLAGGANEQFF. The rearrangement links TRBV4-1 to TRBJ2-1; TRBD2 aligns across 12 bases. V shed 2 bases, J shed 7 bases, and the junction held 12 bases outside the gene matches. The CDR3 is made up of 18 amino acids. CDR1 is MGHRA and CDR2 is YSYEKL in the germline V gene.